The 10 T cell receptor beta chains reported below all come from one sample, sequenced in a study of blood T cell repertoires in COVID-19. Sequenced by immunoSEQ multiplex PCR; TCRdb stores in-frame clones only, minus some. The table records around 97,000 clones, 87% of them present only once. The sample consisted of peripheral blood. The receptors here all came from a human donor in a cohort sampled during active COVID-19.

The V gene is TRBV2, the J gene TRBJ2-7, with 12 nucleotides matching TRBD2. CDR1 is SNHLY, CDR2 FYNNEI, per germline. The CDR3 is 14 residues long. V gave up 6 bases and J gave up 5 bases; unmatched junction bases: 5. The CDR3 loop reads CASSATSGGNEQYF. The CDR3 nucleotides are TGTGCCAGCAGCGCGACTAGCGGGGGAAACGAGCAGTACTTC.

The chain joins TRBV10-3 to TRBJ2-5, with 7 bases fitting TRBD2. Trimming took 4 bases from V and 5 from J; bases not matched to a gene: 4. The CDR3 is 13 residues long. Per the germline V gene, CDR1 is ENHRY and CDR2 is SYGVKD. The chain's CDR3 is CAISGDYTETQYF. CDR3 in DNA: TGTGCCATCAGTGGGGACTATACGGAGACCCAGTACTTC.

This chain links TRBV19 with TRBJ2-1; D is possibly TRBD1 (8 bases). The CDR3 is 15 amino acids. Germline-derived CDR1 and CDR2 are LNHDA and SQIVND (reference sequence). Between the trimmed V and J ends, which lost 7 bases and 11 bases, there was a span of 24 bases. CDR3 sequence: CASKTGGREGGKQFF. Here the CDR3 DNA reads TGTGCCAGTAAAACAGGGGGTCGCGAGGGAGGGAAGCAGTTCTTC.

This clone was observed a few times. The gene calls are TRBV9 and TRBJ2-2; TRBD2 might be the D (5 bases). The CDR3 has 15 amino acids. Germline V gene lookup returns CDR1 SGDLS and CDR2 YYNGEE. V gave up 2 bases and J gave up 4 bases, with 12 bases separating them. The CDR3 region has the DNA TGTGCCAGCAGCGTTAACTCCCGGGGCACCGGGGAGCTGTTTTTT. It encodes CASSVNSRGTGELFF. The whole variable domain, filled in from reference TRBV9 and TRBJ2-2, reads DSGVTQTPKHLITATGQRVTLRCSPRSGDLSVYWYQQSLDQGLQFLIQYYNGEERAKGNILERFSAQQFPDLHSELNLSSLELGDSALYFCASSVNSRGTGELFFGEGSRLTVL.

The V call is TRBV24-1, the J call TRBJ2-3, with a tentative D call TRBD2 (6 bases). CDR3 length: 14 amino acids. Germline loops: CDR1 KGHDR, CDR2 SFDVKD. V was trimmed by 8 bases and J by 4 bases, leaving 15 bases between them. The CDR3 DNA reads as TGTGCCACCACATCGACTAGTACAGCAGATACGCAGTATTTT. Its translation: CATTSTSTADTQYF.

This clone was observed a handful of times. The chain carries TRBV27 and TRBJ1-3; unclear D gene. The CDR3 has 13 residues. The germline V gene encodes CDR1 MNHEY and CDR2 SMNVEV (reference sequence). V lost 5 bases, J lost 0 bases, and 5 bases lay in between. CDR3 sequence reads: CASSLSSGNTIYF. Here the CDR3 DNA reads TGTGCCAGCAGTCTTAGCTCTGGAAACACCATATATTTT.

The chain employs TRBV12-3 or TRBV12-4 and TRBJ1-6; possibly TRBD1 for D (5 bases). There are 13 residues in the CDR3. V gave up 8 bases and J gave up 8 bases, with 13 bases separating them. The CDR3 loop reads CASAGFPYSPLHF. The CDR3 DNA reads as TGTGCCAGCGCAGGGTTTCCTTATTCACCCCTCCACTTT.

This chain joins TRBV5-6 and TRBJ2-1; tentative D call: TRBD1 (5 bases). This CDR3 is built from 14 residues. V gave up 2 bases and J gave up 6 bases, with 12 bases separating them. CDR1 is SGHDT, CDR2 YYEEEE, per germline. The CDR3 sequence: CASSLVGVGNEQFF. DNA of the CDR3: TGTGCCAGCAGCTTAGTAGGGGTGGGCAATGAGCAGTTCTTC.

The rearrangement joins TRBV5-5 to TRBJ2-7; TRBD2 agrees at 7 bases. This CDR3 is built from 16 residues. V was clipped by 0 bases and J by 1 base; unmatched bases: 7. CDR1 and CDR2 (germline): SGHKS, YYEKEE (reference sequence). The CDR3 is CASSLVGGSGSYEQYF. CDR3 nucleotides: TGTGCCAGCAGCTTGGTTGGCGGGAGTGGATCCTACGAGCAGTACTTC.

CDR3 DNA sequence: TGTGCCAGCAGCCCAGGGCAGGGTTGGTATCGTAACACTGAAGCTTTCTTT. Translation: CASSPGQGWYRNTEAFF. V and J are TRBV7-2 and TRBJ1-1; the D gene is possibly TRBD1 (5 bases). The germline V gene encodes CDR1 SGHTA and CDR2 FQGNSA. The CDR3 runs to 17 residues. Trimming shortened V by 5 bases and J by 2 bases, and 21 bases separated the two germline ends.